This T cell receptor (beta chain) was identified in a study of identical twins. This CDR3 has 18 residues. This clonotype has more than one count but fewer than ten. Its antigen remains unknown. With a much larger clone just one base away, this may be a read error. TCRdb reanalysed the 5' RACE reads using MiXCR and keeps one entry per CDR3 protein. The sample holds about 890,000 distinct CDR3 sequences, 9% to 15% seen once. Study conclusions and caveats: Model-predicted out-of-frame TCR alpha sharing fell below observed values in monozygotic twins.

The data were also submitted as part of a second study, on yellow fever vaccine responses in identical twins.

The receptor was isolated from a woman between 18 and 29 years old in good health. The specimen was PBMCs. This rearrangement joins TRBV12-3 or TRBV12-4 to TRBJ2-5; TRBD2 matches at 7 bases. CDR3 nucleotide sequence: TGTACCAGCAGTTTCGACCCTCTAGCGGATATTTACCAAGAGACCCAGTACTTC. Its protein product is CTSSFDPLADIYQETQYF.